Below, 5 T cell receptor beta chains from the same sample are listed, as sequenced in a study of cytomegalovirus exposure and HLA in healthy donors. PCR employed 60 Vbeta and 13 Jbeta primers. Here immunoSEQ multiplex PCR was the method, and the copy in TCRdb shows in-frame clones only, minus some. The repertoire table contains about 72,000 clones. Sequencing used PBMCs. The receptors originated from a woman aged 40 to 50 in good health and CMV-seropositive.

The gene calls are TRBV19 and TRBJ2-5, with a weak D call TRBD2 (6 bases). The ends were cut back, 6 bases at V and 2 bases at J, with 16 bases in the middle. The CDR3 has 15 residues. Germline CDR1 reads LNHDA; CDR2 reads SQIVND (reference sequence). CDR3 sequence: CASRPTRTTQETQYF. CDR3 nucleotide sequence: TGTGCCAGTAGACCGACTAGGACCACTCAAGAGACCCAGTACTTC.

In DNA, the CDR3 is TGTGCCAGCAGTGAAGTACGACAGGGCCTCGGCCCCGAGCAGTACTTC. It is translated as CASSEVRQGLGPEQYF. This chain connects TRBV2 to TRBJ2-7; 7 nucleotides line up with TRBD1. V trimming: 1 base; J trimming: 6 bases; junction bases outside the gene matches: 12. Germline-derived CDR1 and CDR2 are SNHLY and FYNNEI. This CDR3 region has 16 residues.

The chain uses TRBV30 and TRBJ2-7; D unclear. Germline-derived CDR1 and CDR2 are GTSNPN and SVGIG (reference sequence). CDR3 length equals 15 residues. The ends were cut back, 3 bases at V and 6 bases at J, with 21 bases in the middle. The CDR3 is CAWRPPSRTLSEQYF. The CDR3 bases are TGTGCCTGGAGGCCCCCCTCCCGAACATTAAGCGAGCAGTACTTC.

This sequence joins TRBV4-3 and TRBJ2-6; 8 bases agree with TRBD1. The CDR3 has 16 residues. The V gene end was trimmed by 1 base and the J gene end by 3 bases; junction bases not matched to a gene: 2. The germline gives CDR1 LGHNA, CDR2 YSLEER. The CDR3 reads CASSQGGQGGANVLTF. The CDR3 nucleotides are TGCGCCAGCAGCCAAGGTGGACAGGGTGGGGCCAACGTCCTGACTTTC.

The rearrangement joins TRBV29-1 to TRBJ1-1; D is undetermined. The length of the CDR3 is 13 residues. Germline V gene lookup returns CDR1 SQVTM and CDR2 ANQGSEA. V was pared by 6 bases and J by 1 base, with 12 bases between. CDR3 protein: CSVTAAPNTEAFF. In nucleotides, the CDR3 is TGCAGCGTGACCGCGGCTCCGAACACTGAAGCTTTCTTT.